Detailed here is one T cell receptor (beta chain). The antigen this receptor binds is unknown. Base qualities are not at hand, and no much larger clone is one base apart. The data belong to a study of patients and donors after allogeneic stem cell transplantation (dated by TCRdb to the early 2020s). To prepare the library, RT-PCR was applied. Sequencing used a NextSeq 550. Using fastp at Q25 and MiXCR, TCRdb reprocessed the public reads and kept productive beta chains. Rows are unified per CDR3 protein, each entry keeping the most common DNA and genes. The sample data list roughly 940,000 distinct CDR3 sequences, and approximately 19% of these were observed just once. The ten largest clones add up to around 6% of the sample. Counted from cysteine to phenylalanine, this CDR3 has 15 amino acids. This entry keeps only the CDR3 DNA: 45 bases, framed from base 1. The junction shows trimming of 6 bases on V and 8 bases on J, and the gene matches do not reach 7 bases of it.

The origin of this receptor is a human donor who was either an allogeneic HSCT recipient or a stem cell or donor lymphocyte infusion donor (not recorded which). It is not recorded whose cells these are; they may come from a transplant donor. The chain is made from TRBV12-3 or TRBV12-4 and TRBJ2-1; the central 13 bases match TRBD2. The sequenced material came from blood, either unsorted or a sorted T cell fraction (not recorded which). The CDR3 in this case is CASRPLAGGPDEQFF. The nucleotide sequence reads as follows: TGTGCCAGCAGACCACTAGCGGGGGGGCCAGATGAGCAGTTCTTC.